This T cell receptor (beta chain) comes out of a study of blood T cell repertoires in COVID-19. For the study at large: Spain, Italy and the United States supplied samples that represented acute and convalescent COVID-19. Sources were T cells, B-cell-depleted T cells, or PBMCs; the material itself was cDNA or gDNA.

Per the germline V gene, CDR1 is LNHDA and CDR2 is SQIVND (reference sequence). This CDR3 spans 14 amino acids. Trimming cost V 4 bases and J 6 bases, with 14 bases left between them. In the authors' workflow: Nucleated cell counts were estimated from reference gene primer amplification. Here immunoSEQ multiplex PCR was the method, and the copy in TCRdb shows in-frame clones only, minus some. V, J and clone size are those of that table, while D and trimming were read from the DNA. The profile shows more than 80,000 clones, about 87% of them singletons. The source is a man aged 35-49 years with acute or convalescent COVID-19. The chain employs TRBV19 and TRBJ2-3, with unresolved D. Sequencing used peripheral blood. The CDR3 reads CASSKSPMMDTQYF. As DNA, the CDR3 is TGTGCCAGTAGTAAAAGCCCCATGATGGATACGCAGTATTTT.